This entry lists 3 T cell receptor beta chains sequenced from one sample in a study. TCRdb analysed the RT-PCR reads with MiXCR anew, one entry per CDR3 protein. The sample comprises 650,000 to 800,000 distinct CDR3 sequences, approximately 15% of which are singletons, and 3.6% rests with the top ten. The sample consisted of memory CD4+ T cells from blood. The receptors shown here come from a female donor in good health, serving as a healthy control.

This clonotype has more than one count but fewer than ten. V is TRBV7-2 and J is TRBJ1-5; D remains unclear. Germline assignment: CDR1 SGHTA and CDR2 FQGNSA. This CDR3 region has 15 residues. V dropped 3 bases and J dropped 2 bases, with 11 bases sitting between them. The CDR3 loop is CASSFRLGGNQPQHF. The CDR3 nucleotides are TGTGCCAGCAGCTTCCGTCTTGGGGGCAATCAGCCCCAGCATTTT.

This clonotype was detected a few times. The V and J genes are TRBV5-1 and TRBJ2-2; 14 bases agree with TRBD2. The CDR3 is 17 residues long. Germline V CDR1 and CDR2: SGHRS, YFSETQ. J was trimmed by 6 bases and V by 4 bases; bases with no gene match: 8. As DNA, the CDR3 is TGCGCCAGCAGCAAGGGACTAGCGGGAGTAGAGTCCGGGGAGCTGTTTTTT. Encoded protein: CASSKGLAGVESGELFF. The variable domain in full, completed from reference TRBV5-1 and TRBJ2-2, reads KAGVTQTPRYLIKTRGQQVTLSCSPISGHRSVSWYQQTPGQGLQFLFEYFSETQRNKGNFPGRFSGRQFSNSRSEMNVSTLELGDSALYLCASSKGLAGVESGELFFGEGSRLTVL.

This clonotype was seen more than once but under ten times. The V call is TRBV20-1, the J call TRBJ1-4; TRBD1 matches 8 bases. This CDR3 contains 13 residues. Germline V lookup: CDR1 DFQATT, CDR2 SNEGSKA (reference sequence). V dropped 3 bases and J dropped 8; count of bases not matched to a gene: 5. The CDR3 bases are TGCAGTGCTAGGGACAGACAGGGGGAAAAACTGTTTTTT. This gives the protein CSARDRQGEKLFF.